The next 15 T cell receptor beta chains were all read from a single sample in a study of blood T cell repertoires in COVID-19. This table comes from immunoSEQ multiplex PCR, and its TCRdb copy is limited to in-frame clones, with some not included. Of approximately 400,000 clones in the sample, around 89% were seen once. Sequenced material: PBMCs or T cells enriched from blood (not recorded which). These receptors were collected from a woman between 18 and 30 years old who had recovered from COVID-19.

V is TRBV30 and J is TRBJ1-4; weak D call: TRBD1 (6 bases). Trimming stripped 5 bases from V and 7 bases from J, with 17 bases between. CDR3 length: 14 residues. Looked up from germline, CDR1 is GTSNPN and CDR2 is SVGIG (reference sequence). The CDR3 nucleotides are TGTGCCTGGGATCAGGGACACCCTAGTGAAAAACTGTTTTTT. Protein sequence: CAWDQGHPSEKLFF.

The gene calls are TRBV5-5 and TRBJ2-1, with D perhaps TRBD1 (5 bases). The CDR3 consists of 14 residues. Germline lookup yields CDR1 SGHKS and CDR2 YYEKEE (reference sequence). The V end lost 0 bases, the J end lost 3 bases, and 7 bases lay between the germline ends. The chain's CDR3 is CASSLEDIYNEQFF. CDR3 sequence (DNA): TGTGCCAGCAGCTTGGAGGACATCTACAATGAGCAGTTCTTC.

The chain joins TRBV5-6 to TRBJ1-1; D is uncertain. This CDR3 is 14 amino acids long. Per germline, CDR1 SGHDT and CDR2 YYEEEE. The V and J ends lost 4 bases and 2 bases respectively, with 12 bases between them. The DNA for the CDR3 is TGTGCCAGCAGCCCCGAACACGTCAACACTGAAGCTTTCTTT. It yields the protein CASSPEHVNTEAFF.

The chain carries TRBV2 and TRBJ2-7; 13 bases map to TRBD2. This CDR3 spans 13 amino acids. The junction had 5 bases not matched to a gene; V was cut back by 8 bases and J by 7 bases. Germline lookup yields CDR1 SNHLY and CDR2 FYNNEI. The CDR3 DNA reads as TGTGCCAGCGGGGGACTAGCGGGGATGGAGCAGTACTTC. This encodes CASGGLAGMEQYF.

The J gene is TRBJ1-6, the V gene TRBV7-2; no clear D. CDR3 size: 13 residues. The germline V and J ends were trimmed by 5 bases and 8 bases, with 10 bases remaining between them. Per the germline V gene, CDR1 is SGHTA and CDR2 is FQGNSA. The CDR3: CASSLSGDSPLHF. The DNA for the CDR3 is TGTGCCAGCAGCCTCTCCGGGGATTCACCCCTCCACTTT. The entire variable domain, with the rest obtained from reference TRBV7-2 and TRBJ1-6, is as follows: GAGVSQSPSNKVTEKGKDVELRCDPISGHTALYWYRQSLGQGLEFLIYFQGNSAPDKSGLPSDRFSAERTGGSVSTLTIQRTQQEDSAVYLCASSLSGDSPLHFGNGTRLTVT.

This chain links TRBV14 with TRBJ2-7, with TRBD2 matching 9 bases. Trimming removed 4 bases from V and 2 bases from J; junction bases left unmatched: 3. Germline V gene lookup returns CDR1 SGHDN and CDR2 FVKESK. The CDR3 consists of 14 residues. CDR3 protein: CASSLGGGAYEQYF. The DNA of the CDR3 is TGTGCCAGCAGCCTTGGCGGGGGGGCCTACGAGCAGTACTTC.

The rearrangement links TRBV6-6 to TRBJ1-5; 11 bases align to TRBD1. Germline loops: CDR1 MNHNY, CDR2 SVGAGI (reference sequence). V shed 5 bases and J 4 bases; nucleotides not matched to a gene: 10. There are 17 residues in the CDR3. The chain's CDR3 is CASSLGQGAVGNQPQHF. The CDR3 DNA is TGTGCCAGCAGTCTCGGACAGGGGGCGGTTGGAAATCAGCCCCAGCATTTT.

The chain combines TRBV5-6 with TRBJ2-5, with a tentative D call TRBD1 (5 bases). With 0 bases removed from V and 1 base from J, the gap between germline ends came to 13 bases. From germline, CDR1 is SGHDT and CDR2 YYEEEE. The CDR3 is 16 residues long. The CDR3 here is CASSLGVTGRQETQYF. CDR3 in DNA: TGTGCCAGCAGCTTGGGGGTCACAGGACGCCAAGAGACCCAGTACTTC.

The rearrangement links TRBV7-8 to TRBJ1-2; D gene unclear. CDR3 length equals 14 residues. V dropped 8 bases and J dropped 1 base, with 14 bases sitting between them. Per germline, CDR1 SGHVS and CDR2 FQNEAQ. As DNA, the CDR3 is TGTGCCAGCCGCAATGAGGCGAGTAACTATGGCTACACCTTC. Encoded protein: CASRNEASNYGYTF.

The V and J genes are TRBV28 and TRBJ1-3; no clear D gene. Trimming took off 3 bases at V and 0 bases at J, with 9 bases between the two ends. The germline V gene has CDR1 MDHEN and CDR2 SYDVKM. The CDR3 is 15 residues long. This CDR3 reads CASSLSLLSGNTIYF. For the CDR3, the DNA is TGTGCCAGCAGTTTGAGTCTCCTCTCTGGAAACACCATATATTTT.

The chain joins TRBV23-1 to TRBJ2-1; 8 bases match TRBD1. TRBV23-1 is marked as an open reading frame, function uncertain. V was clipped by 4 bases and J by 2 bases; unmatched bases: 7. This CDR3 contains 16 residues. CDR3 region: CASSPRDRNAYNEQFF. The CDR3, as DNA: TGCGCCAGCAGTCCCCGGGACAGGAATGCCTACAATGAGCAGTTCTTC.

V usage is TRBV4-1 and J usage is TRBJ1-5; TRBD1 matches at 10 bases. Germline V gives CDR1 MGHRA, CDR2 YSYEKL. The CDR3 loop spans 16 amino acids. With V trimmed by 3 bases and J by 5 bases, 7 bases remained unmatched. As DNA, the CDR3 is TGCGCCAGCAGCCAGACCGGGACAGGGGAATATCAGCCCCAGCATTTT. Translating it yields CASSQTGTGEYQPQHF.

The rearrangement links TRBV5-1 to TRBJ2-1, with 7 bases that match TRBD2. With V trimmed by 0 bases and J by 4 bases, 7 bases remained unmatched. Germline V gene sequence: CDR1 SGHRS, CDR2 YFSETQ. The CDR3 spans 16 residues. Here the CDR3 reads CASSLGLAAIYNEQFF. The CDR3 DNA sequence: TGCGCCAGCAGCTTGGGGCTAGCGGCCATATACAATGAGCAGTTCTTC.

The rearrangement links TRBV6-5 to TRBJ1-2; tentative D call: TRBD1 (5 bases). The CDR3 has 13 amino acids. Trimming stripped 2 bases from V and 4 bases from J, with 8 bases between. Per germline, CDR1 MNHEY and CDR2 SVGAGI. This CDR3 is CASSYGAGYGYTF. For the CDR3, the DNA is TGTGCCAGCAGTTACGGGGCAGGCTATGGCTACACCTTC.

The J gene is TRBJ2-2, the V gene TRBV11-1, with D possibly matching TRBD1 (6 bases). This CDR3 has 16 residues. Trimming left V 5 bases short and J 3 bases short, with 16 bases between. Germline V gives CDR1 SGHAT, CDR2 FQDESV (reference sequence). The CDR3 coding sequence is TGTGCCAGCAGCCAAGAATACAGGGCGTACACCGGGGAGCTGTTTTTT. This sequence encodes CASSQEYRAYTGELFF.